The 18 T cell receptor beta chains reported below all come from one sample, sequenced in a study of blood T cell repertoires in COVID-19. Some clones are missing from TCRdb's copy, which holds only in-frame ones; the method was immunoSEQ multiplex PCR. Of 150,000 to 200,000 clones in the sample, 84% are singletons; the top ten hold 3.2%. What was sequenced was PBMCs or T cells enriched from blood (not recorded which). Receptor source: a woman in her twenties or thirties who had been exposed to COVID-19.

This clone was observed a single time. The rearrangement joins TRBV7-6 to TRBJ1-3; D might be TRBD1 (5 bases). Germline V lookup: CDR1 SGHVS, CDR2 FNYEAQ. This CDR3 region has 13 residues. V dropped 10 bases and J dropped 0 bases, with 10 bases sitting between them. The CDR3 spells CAIQGDSGNTIYF. In nucleotides, the CDR3 is TGTGCCATCCAAGGGGACTCTGGAAACACCATATATTTT.

The chain carries TRBV29-1 and TRBJ1-4; TRBD1 matches 9 bases. This CDR3 has 15 amino acids. J gave up 7 bases and V 3 bases, and 9 bases lay outside the gene matches. CDR1 SQVTM and CDR2 ANQGSEA come from the germline V gene. CDR3 DNA: TGCAGCGTTGAGGCAACAGGGGGCCCTACTGAAAAACTGTTTTTT. It encodes CSVEATGGPTEKLFF.

This clone has only one observation. The chain uses TRBV2 and TRBJ1-1; D is undetermined. CDR1 SNHLY and CDR2 FYNNEI come from the germline V gene. The CDR3 extends over 11 amino acids. V was shortened by 6 bases and J by 2 bases, with 4 bases between the two germline ends. The CDR3 spells CASSPNTEAFF. For the CDR3, the DNA is TGTGCCAGCAGCCCTAACACTGAAGCTTTCTTT.

The CDR3 sequence: CASSLEWGRIETQYF. CDR3 coding DNA: TGTGCCAGCAGCTTAGAGTGGGGGCGGATTGAGACCCAGTACTTC. The J gene is TRBJ2-5, the V gene TRBV7-2, with D perhaps TRBD1 (6 bases). CDR1 SGHTA and CDR2 FQGNSA come from the germline V gene. The V end was cut by 1 base, the J end by 5 bases, with 14 bases between. The CDR3 sequence is 15 residues long.

The V call is TRBV5-1, the J call TRBJ1-2; 10 bases fit TRBD1. Germline CDR1 is SGHRS and CDR2 is YFSETQ. After removal of 4 bases from V and 2 bases from J, the junction contained 5 bases not matched to a gene. The CDR3 loop spans 15 amino acids. The CDR3 nucleotides read TGCGCCAGCAGCCGAGCGGGACAGGGGAACTATGGCTACACCTTC. Translated, it gives CASSRAGQGNYGYTF.

This clone is a singleton in its sample. V usage is TRBV5-1 and J usage is TRBJ1-4; 9 bases map to TRBD1. V shed 4 bases, J shed 8 bases, and the junction held 12 bases outside the gene matches. This CDR3 contains 16 residues. Germline CDR1 SGHRS, CDR2 YFSETQ. Here the CDR3 DNA reads TGCGCCAGCAGCACCTACCCGGGACAGGGATTCGAAAAACTGTTTTTT. Encoded protein: CASSTYPGQGFEKLFF. Based on the CDR3 plus reference TRBV5-1 and TRBJ1-4, the full variable domain is KAGVTQTPRYLIKTRGQQVTLSCSPISGHRSVSWYQQTPGQGLQFLFEYFSETQRNKGNFPGRFSGRQFSNSRSEMNVSTLELGDSALYLCASSTYPGQGFEKLFFGSGTQLSVL.

This chain links TRBV12-3 or TRBV12-4 with TRBJ2-7; D ambiguous. Trimming stripped 3 bases from V and 5 bases from J, with 5 bases between. CDR3 length: 11 amino acids. In DNA form, the CDR3 reads TGTGCCAGCAGTTTTTTCAACGAGCAGTACTTC. Amino acid sequence: CASSFFNEQYF.

The chain has TRBV29-1 and TRBJ1-1; 10 bases match TRBD1. CDR1 SQVTM and CDR2 ANQGSEA come from the germline V gene. The CDR3 is 12 amino acids. J lost 3 bases, V lost 7 bases, and 2 bases had no gene match. The CDR3 coding sequence is TGCAGCGCAGGGACAGGGGACACTGAAGCTTTCTTT. Translation gives CSAGTGDTEAFF.

This chain joins TRBV11-2 and TRBJ1-2, with 7 positions matching TRBD1. With V trimmed by 0 bases and J by 4 bases, 5 bases remained unmatched. The CDR3 has 15 amino acids. CDR1 is SGHAT and CDR2 is FQNNGV in the germline V gene. CDR3 DNA: TGTGCCAGCAGCTTAGAGACCGGGACAGCCTATGGCTACACCTTC. Protein sequence: CASSLETGTAYGYTF.

This chain links TRBV24-1 with TRBJ2-5; TRBD1 matches at 9 bases. The V and J ends lost 4 bases and 5 bases, in that order; junction bases with no gene match: 7. Looked up from germline, CDR1 is KGHDR and CDR2 is SFDVKD. The CDR3 covers 15 residues. The CDR3 reads CATSDPTGGAETQYF. Here the CDR3 DNA reads TGTGCCACCAGTGACCCGACAGGGGGAGCTGAGACCCAGTACTTC.

This sequence joins TRBV5-4 and TRBJ2-5, with 12 bases identical to TRBD1. Per germline, CDR1 SGHNT and CDR2 YYREEE (reference sequence). The CDR3 covers 15 residues. Germline trimming cut 4 bases from V and 5 bases from J; bases unmatched to any gene: 6. The chain's CDR3 is CASSAGQGALETQYF. In DNA, the CDR3 is TGTGCCAGCAGCGCGGGACAGGGGGCTCTGGAGACCCAGTACTTC.

The chain joins TRBV7-2 to TRBJ1-5, with D possibly TRBD1 on 6 matching bases. This CDR3 region has 17 residues. V was cut by 0 bases and J by 0 bases, with 12 bases left in between. Germline V gene data show CDR1 as SGHTA and CDR2 as FQGNSA. The DNA for the CDR3 is TGTGCCAGCAGCTTAGCGCGCCAGGGGTATAGCAATCAGCCCCAGCATTTT. Translating it yields CASSLARQGYSNQPQHF.

The chain couples TRBV9 to TRBJ2-2; the D gene is possibly TRBD1 (5 bases). The CDR3 loop spans 16 amino acids. Trimming took 6 bases from V and 2 from J, leaving 17 bases between them. Germline V gene data show CDR1 as SGDLS and CDR2 as YYNGEE. The CDR3 spells CASTRREGANTGELFF. The CDR3 nucleotides are TGTGCCAGCACCCGACGTGAAGGGGCTAACACCGGGGAGCTGTTTTTT.

The gene calls are TRBV5-1 and TRBJ2-7; D is unresolved. Trimming took 0 bases from V and 2 from J, leaving 3 bases between them. The CDR3 is 12 residues long. Germline CDR1 and CDR2: SGHRS and YFSETQ. The CDR3, as DNA: TGCGCCAGCAGCTTGGGCGCCTACGAGCAGTACTTC. It specifies CASSLGAYEQYF.

The chain carries TRBV4-1 and TRBJ1-4; D is perhaps TRBD1 (5 bases). The V gene lost 4 bases and the J gene lost 4 bases, with 13 bases spanning the gap. This CDR3 contains 15 residues. CDR1 and CDR2 (germline): MGHRA, YSYEKL. CDR3 nucleotide sequence: TGCGCCAGCAGCCCGCCCCAGGGCAATAATGAAAAACTGTTTTTT. Translation: CASSPPQGNNEKLFF.

This clone was counted between two and nine times. The chain couples TRBV24-1 to TRBJ1-2, with D possibly TRBD1 on 6 matching bases. Trimming stripped 4 bases from V and 9 bases from J, with 11 bases between. This CDR3 is 12 amino acids long. CDR1 KGHDR and CDR2 SFDVKD come from the germline V gene. The CDR3 DNA sequence: TGTGCCACCAGTGACAGGGGATGGAGCTACACCTTC. This sequence encodes CATSDRGWSYTF.

The rearrangement links TRBV5-1 to TRBJ1-2, with 7 bases aligning to TRBD1. Germline V CDR1 and CDR2: SGHRS, YFSETQ. The trim removed 4 bases at V and 5 bases at J, leaving 5 bases unmatched. This CDR3 is 13 amino acids long. In nucleotides, the CDR3 is TGCGCCAGCAGCGGGGACAGCGGGTATGGCTACACCTTC. This sequence encodes CASSGDSGYGYTF.

The rearrangement uses TRBV14 and TRBJ1-3, with D perhaps TRBD1 (5 bases). CDR3 length: 16 amino acids. V dropped 0 bases and J dropped 2 bases, with 11 bases sitting between them. Germline V gives CDR1 SGHDN, CDR2 FVKESK. For the CDR3, the DNA is TGTGCCAGCAGCCAAGATCCACCCAGGGCTGGAAACACCATATATTTT. Its translation: CASSQDPPRAGNTIYF.